This is a list of T cell receptor beta chains from one sample in a study of breast tumors, draining lymph nodes, adjacent tissues. TCRdb analysed the multiplex PCR reads with MiXCR anew, one entry per CDR3 protein. The repertoire includes under 20,000 distinct CDR3 sequences, approximately 41% of them detected once, and approximately 21% sits in the top ten. Sequencing was performed on breast tumor tissue. These receptors all come from a female donor with breast cancer. Some clones in this sample may be carry-over from other donors' samples. The CDR3 runs from the conserved cysteine through the conserved F or W. The order of the fields is J gene, V gene, D gene, clone size, CDR3 DNA, CDR3 protein. D genes are given only for firm matches. Size is omitted from some rows. Given values are once, few, many or a class for expanded clones.

j_call: TRBJ2-2
v_call: TRBV12-3/TRBV12-4
d_call: NA
clone_size: many
cdr3_nt: TGTGCCAGCAGTTTAAAATGGACAGCTTTGAACACCGGGGAGCTGTTTTTT
cdr3_aa: CASSLKWTALNTGELFF

j_call: TRBJ1-2
v_call: TRBV28
d_call: NA
clone_size: many
cdr3_nt: TGTGCCAGCAACTGGGGACTTAACTATGGCTACACCTTC
cdr3_aa: CASNWGLNYGYTF

j_call: TRBJ2-3
v_call: TRBV6-5
d_call: TRBD1
clone_size: many
cdr3_nt: TGTGCCAGCAGTCCGGGACAGGGAACAGATACGCAGTATTTT
cdr3_aa: CASSPGQGTDTQYF

j_call: TRBJ2-7
v_call: TRBV24-1
d_call: NA
clone_size: NA
cdr3_nt: TGTGCCACCAGTGGCCCTACCTACGAGCAGTACTTC
cdr3_aa: CATSGPTYEQYF

j_call: TRBJ2-7
v_call: TRBV12-3/TRBV12-4
d_call: TRBD1
clone_size: many
cdr3_nt: TGTGCCAGCAGTAGGGACAGGGGAGACGAGCAGTACTTC
cdr3_aa: CASSRDRGDEQYF

j_call: TRBJ1-2
v_call: TRBV5-6
d_call: NA
clone_size: medium-sized
cdr3_nt: TGTGCCAGCAGCTTGTCTTTTACACCTATCGGCTATGGCTACACCTTC
cdr3_aa: CASSLSFTPIGYGYTF

j_call: TRBJ2-1
v_call: TRBV4-3
d_call: NA
clone_size: NA
cdr3_nt: TGCGCCAGCAGCCCAACCCTAGCTTATTCCTACAATGAGCAGTTCTTC
cdr3_aa: CASSPTLAYSYNEQFF

j_call: TRBJ1-4
v_call: TRBV27
d_call: NA
clone_size: many
cdr3_nt: TGTGCCAGCAGTCACGTCGGAAATAATGAAAAACTGTTTTTT
cdr3_aa: CASSHVGNNEKLFF

j_call: TRBJ1-5
v_call: TRBV6-2/TRBV6-3
d_call: TRBD1
clone_size: NA
cdr3_nt: TGTGCCAGCAGTGGGACAGGGGGCAATCAGCCCCAGCATTTT
cdr3_aa: CASSGTGGNQPQHF

j_call: TRBJ2-7
v_call: TRBV20-1
d_call: TRBD1
clone_size: many
cdr3_nt: TGCAGTGCCATTCCGGGACAGTCCTACGAGCAGTACTTC
cdr3_aa: CSAIPGQSYEQYF

j_call: TRBJ2-7
v_call: TRBV6-2/TRBV6-3
d_call: TRBD2
clone_size: few
cdr3_nt: TGTGCCAGCAGTTTCCTAGCGGGAGGACATTCCTCTTACGAGCAGTACTTC
cdr3_aa: CASSFLAGGHSSYEQYF

j_call: TRBJ2-6
v_call: TRBV9
d_call: NA
clone_size: many
cdr3_nt: TGTGCCAGCAGGGAGGGCAGGGATTATCTTGGGGCCAACGTCCTGACTTTC
cdr3_aa: CASREGRDYLGANVLTF

j_call: TRBJ2-7
v_call: TRBV7-9
d_call: TRBD1
clone_size: once
cdr3_nt: TGTGCCAGCAACCCCTTGGCAGGGGACAGGACCTACGAGCAGTACTTC
cdr3_aa: CASNPLAGDRTYEQYF

j_call: TRBJ2-1
v_call: TRBV7-3
d_call: NA
clone_size: many
cdr3_nt: TGTGCCAGCAGCTTAAAGGCGTCATACGAGCAGTTCTTC
cdr3_aa: CASSLKASYEQFF

j_call: TRBJ2-2
v_call: TRBV5-6
d_call: NA
clone_size: many
cdr3_nt: TGTGCCAGCAGCTTGGTTTATTCAGGGGCGAACGGGGAGCTGTTTTTT
cdr3_aa: CASSLVYSGANGELFF

j_call: TRBJ2-1
v_call: TRBV6-1
d_call: NA
clone_size: many
cdr3_nt: TGTGCCAGCAGTGAACGCTGGGGCGCAGCGGCCGATGAGCAGTTCTTC
cdr3_aa: CASSERWGAAADEQFF

j_call: TRBJ2-7
v_call: TRBV7-2
d_call: NA
clone_size: many
cdr3_nt: TGTGCCAGCAGCTTTCGTGGGGGGCCATCCTACGAGCAGTACTTC
cdr3_aa: CASSFRGGPSYEQYF

j_call: TRBJ2-7
v_call: TRBV6-2/TRBV6-3
d_call: NA
clone_size: many
cdr3_nt: TGTGCCAGCAGTTCCCACTATGAGGGAACCTACGAGCAGTACTTC
cdr3_aa: CASSSHYEGTYEQYF

j_call: TRBJ2-1
v_call: TRBV6-4
d_call: TRBD2
clone_size: medium-sized
cdr3_nt: TGTGCCAGCAGTGACCAACTAGCGGGAGGGATCGATGAGCAGTTCTTC
cdr3_aa: CASSDQLAGGIDEQFF

j_call: TRBJ1-3
v_call: TRBV12-3/TRBV12-4
d_call: NA
clone_size: once
cdr3_nt: TGTGCCAGCAGTTGGAAGGCGGGGAACACCATATATTTT
cdr3_aa: CASSWKAGNTIYF

j_call: TRBJ1-2
v_call: TRBV7-2
d_call: NA
clone_size: many
cdr3_nt: TGTGCCAGCAGCTGGACCGATGGTGGCTACACCTTC
cdr3_aa: CASSWTDGGYTF

j_call: TRBJ2-7
v_call: TRBV12-3/TRBV12-4
d_call: TRBD1
clone_size: many
cdr3_nt: TGTGCCAGCAGTACTAGGGGGCTGGGCTACGAGCAGTACTTC
cdr3_aa: CASSTRGLGYEQYF

j_call: TRBJ2-5
v_call: TRBV9
d_call: NA
clone_size: once
cdr3_nt: TGTGCCAGCAGCGTAGGAAGCGGGACCCAGTACTTC
cdr3_aa: CASSVGSGTQYF

j_call: TRBJ2-5
v_call: TRBV5-1
d_call: NA
clone_size: many
cdr3_nt: TGCGCCAGCAGCTTTATGCTAGCGCGCCAAGAGACCCAGTACTTC
cdr3_aa: CASSFMLARQETQYF

j_call: TRBJ2-7
v_call: TRBV12-3/TRBV12-4
d_call: TRBD2
clone_size: NA
cdr3_nt: TGTGCCAGCACCTCCAGGACTAGCGGGAGGTCCCACGAGCAGTACTTC
cdr3_aa: CASTSRTSGRSHEQYF

j_call: TRBJ1-5
v_call: TRBV24-1
d_call: NA
clone_size: many
cdr3_nt: TGTGCCACCCCCCCCAGCGGGAAGCGGCAGCCCCAGCATTTT
cdr3_aa: CATPPSGKRQPQHF

j_call: TRBJ2-7
v_call: TRBV20-1
d_call: TRBD2
clone_size: few
cdr3_nt: TGCAGTGCTCGGACTAGCGGGAGGGACGAGTACTTC
cdr3_aa: CSARTSGRDEYF

j_call: TRBJ2-5
v_call: TRBV20-1
d_call: TRBD1
clone_size: NA
cdr3_nt: TGCAGTGCTAGAGATCCGGACAGGCCGAAAGAGACCCAGTACTTC
cdr3_aa: CSARDPDRPKETQYF

j_call: TRBJ2-2
v_call: TRBV12-3/TRBV12-4
d_call: TRBD2
clone_size: NA
cdr3_nt: TGTGCCAGCAAGGGTAGCGGGGGTGGCGCGAACACCGGGGAGCTGTTTTTT
cdr3_aa: CASKGSGGGANTGELFF

j_call: TRBJ2-7
v_call: TRBV19
d_call: NA
clone_size: large
cdr3_nt: TGTGTCGGATACGTGCAGTACTTC
cdr3_aa: CVGYVQYF

j_call: TRBJ1-3
v_call: TRBV6-5
d_call: NA
clone_size: many
cdr3_nt: TGTGCCAGCAGTTACTCGCCCTTCTCTGGAAACACCATATATTTT
cdr3_aa: CASSYSPFSGNTIYF

j_call: TRBJ1-2
v_call: TRBV5-6
d_call: NA
clone_size: many
cdr3_nt: TGTGCCAGCAGCTTGAAGTACGGACAGACGATCTACTATGGCTACACCTTC
cdr3_aa: CASSLKYGQTIYYGYTF

j_call: TRBJ1-1
v_call: TRBV9
d_call: NA
clone_size: few
cdr3_nt: TGTGCCAGCAGTCGAGCTCCAGACACTGAAGCTTTCTTT
cdr3_aa: CASSRAPDTEAFF

j_call: TRBJ1-2
v_call: TRBV7-9
d_call: NA
clone_size: NA
cdr3_nt: TGTGCCACTAAAACAAGAAAGGGAGATGGCTACACCTTC
cdr3_aa: CATKTRKGDGYTF

j_call: TRBJ2-7
v_call: TRBV11-3
d_call: NA
clone_size: NA
cdr3_nt: TGTGCCAGCAGCCCTACTAGGTCCGCTTGGGAAGAGCAGTACTTC
cdr3_aa: CASSPTRSAWEEQYF

j_call: TRBJ2-3
v_call: TRBV7-9
d_call: NA
clone_size: NA
cdr3_nt: TGTGCCAGCAGCTTAGAAGGGAGCACAGATACGCAGTATTTT
cdr3_aa: CASSLEGSTDTQYF

j_call: TRBJ2-7
v_call: TRBV5-5
d_call: NA
clone_size: medium-sized
cdr3_nt: TGTGCCAGCAGCCTCTCGGTTTACGAGCAGTACTTC
cdr3_aa: CASSLSVYEQYF

j_call: TRBJ1-6
v_call: TRBV30
d_call: NA
clone_size: many
cdr3_nt: TGTGCCTGCGGACCTAATTCACCCCTCCACTTT
cdr3_aa: CACGPNSPLHF

j_call: TRBJ2-1
v_call: TRBV28
d_call: TRBD2
clone_size: NA
cdr3_nt: TGTGCCAGCAGTTTCTATAGCGGGGGGTACAATGAGCAGTTCTTC
cdr3_aa: CASSFYSGGYNEQFF

j_call: TRBJ2-1
v_call: TRBV20-1
d_call: NA
clone_size: medium-sized
cdr3_nt: TGCAGTGCTAGGGGGCGGCGGGAATCCCTTATTTCCTACAATGAGCAGTTCTTC
cdr3_aa: CSARGRRESLISYNEQFF

j_call: TRBJ2-5
v_call: TRBV19
d_call: TRBD2
clone_size: NA
cdr3_nt: TGTGCCAGTAGTGCCGGGACTAGCGGGAGGATGGAGACCCAGTACTTC
cdr3_aa: CASSAGTSGRMETQYF

j_call: TRBJ2-7
v_call: TRBV20-1
d_call: NA
clone_size: medium-sized
cdr3_nt: TGCAGTGCTAGTAAACGGGACGAGCAGTACTTC
cdr3_aa: CSASKRDEQYF